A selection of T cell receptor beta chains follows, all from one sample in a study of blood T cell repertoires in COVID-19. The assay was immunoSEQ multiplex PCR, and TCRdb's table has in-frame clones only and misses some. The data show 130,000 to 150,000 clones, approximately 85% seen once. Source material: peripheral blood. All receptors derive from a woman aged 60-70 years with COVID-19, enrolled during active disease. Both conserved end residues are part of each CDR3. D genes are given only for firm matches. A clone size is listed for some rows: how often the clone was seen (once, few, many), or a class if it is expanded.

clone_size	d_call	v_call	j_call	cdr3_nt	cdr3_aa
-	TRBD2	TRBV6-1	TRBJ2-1	TGTGCCAGCAGTGAAGGGGCGGGGGGGCCCTTCAATGAGCAGTTCTTC	CASSEGAGGPFNEQFF
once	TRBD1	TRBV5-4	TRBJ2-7	TGTGCCAGCAGCTTGTGGACAGGGGGCATCTACGAGCAGTACTTC	CASSLWTGGIYEQYF
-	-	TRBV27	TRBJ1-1	TGTGCCAGCAGTTTGGTTCCGACAGGCACTGAAGCTTTCTTT	CASSLVPTGTEAFF
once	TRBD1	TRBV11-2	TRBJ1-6	TGTGCCAGCAGCACTACCGGGACAGGGGCCTCTTTTTATAATTCACCCCTCCACTTT	CASSTTGTGASFYNSPLHF
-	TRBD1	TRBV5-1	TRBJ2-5	TGCGCCAGCAGCCCGCAGACAGGGCATGAAGAGACCCAGTACTTC	CASSPQTGHEETQYF
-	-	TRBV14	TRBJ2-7	TGTGCCAGCAGCCCCCTTGACAGGACCTCCTACGAGCAGTACTTC	CASSPLDRTSYEQYF
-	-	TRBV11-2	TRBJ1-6	TGTGCCAGCAGCCCTCGACGGGACTTGGCGAATTCACCCCTCCACTTT	CASSPRRDLANSPLHF
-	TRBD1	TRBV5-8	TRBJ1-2	TGTGCCAGCAGCTTGCCGGACAGGACCTATGGCTACACCTTC	CASSLPDRTYGYTF
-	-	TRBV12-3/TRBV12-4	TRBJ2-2	TGTGCCAGCATCCTTATTCTAGGTGGGGAGCTGTTTTTT	CASILILGGELFF
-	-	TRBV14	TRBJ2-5	TGTGCCAGCAGCTGGTCAGGGTACCGAGAGACCCAGTACTTC	CASSWSGYRETQYF
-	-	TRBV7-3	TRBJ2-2	TGTGCCAGCAGCTTGGGGCTAGCGTTCACCGGGGAGCTGTTTTTT	CASSLGLAFTGELFF
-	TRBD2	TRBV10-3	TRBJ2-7	TGTGCCATCAGTGAGCCGGGCGGGGGGTACGAGCAGTACTTC	CAISEPGGGYEQYF
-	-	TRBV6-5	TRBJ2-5	TGTGCCAGCAGTCCTCGGTGGGGGGAAGAGACCCAGTACTTC	CASSPRWGEETQYF
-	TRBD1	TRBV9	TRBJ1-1	TGTGCCAGCAGCGTAGGAACCGGGACAGGGGGCGTGAACACTGAAGCTTTCTTT	CASSVGTGTGGVNTEAFF